This T cell receptor beta chain emerged from a study of neurological immune-mediated disorders. This clonotype was detected ten times or more. Sorted libraries used 850,000 to 1,000,000 CD4+ or CD8+ T cells. The cDNA was synthesized by means of template-switch 5'RACE, which was carried out with 10-nucleotide random UMIs. TCRdb analysed the 5' RACE reads with MiXCR anew, one entry per CDR3 protein. The profile shows fewer than 40,000 distinct CDR3 sequences, more than 4% of them singletons. This clonotype originated in a middle-aged woman in good health. The material sequenced was CD4+ T cells from blood.

Here the CDR3 reads CASSLITLVPYNEQFF. As DNA, the CDR3 is TGCGCCAGCAGCTTGATCACGCTAGTGCCCTACAATGAGCAGTTCTTC. The gene calls are TRBV5-1 and TRBJ2-1, with no clear D. Germline V gene sequence: CDR1 SGHRS, CDR2 YFSETQ. This CDR3 spans 16 amino acids. V shed 1 base and J shed 2 bases, with 13 bases lying between them. Combining the CDR3 with reference TRBV5-1 and TRBJ2-1 gives the whole variable domain KAGVTQTPRYLIKTRGQQVTLSCSPISGHRSVSWYQQTPGQGLQFLFEYFSETQRNKGNFPGRFSGRQFSNSRSEMNVSTLELGDSALYLCASSLITLVPYNEQFFGPGTRLTVL.